One and the same sample provided the 5 T cell receptor beta chains below, sequenced in a study of T cells expressing NK-cell markers. TCRdb re-called the 5' RACE reads; every CDR3 protein appears as one record, without DNA. Its table records roughly 150,000 distinct CDR3 sequences. The sequenced material came from blood T cells: a sorted CD56 or NKG2C T cell subset, CD4+ or CD8+ T cells, or bulk PBMC T cells (not recorded which). These receptors were collected from a man aged 18 to 69 in good health.

The V gene is TRBV5-4, the J gene TRBJ1-1; there is no DNA to check the TCRdb D call of TRBD1. This CDR3 has 15 amino acids. Germline V gene lookup returns CDR1 SGHNT and CDR2 YYREEE (reference sequence). CDR3 in amino acids: CASSLFLNRQPEAFF.

The chain recombines TRBV29-1 with TRBJ1-1. The CDR3 sequence is 13 residues long. Per germline, CDR1 SQVTM and CDR2 ANQGSEA. The CDR3 sequence is CSVDAGSGTEAFF. Full variable domain (missing parts from reference TRBV29-1 and TRBJ1-1): SAVISQKPSRDICQRGTSLTIQCQVDSQVTMMFWYRQQPGQSLTLIATANQGSEATYESGFVIDKFPISRPNLTFSTLTVSNMSPEDSSIYLCSVDAGSGTEAFFGQGTRLTVV.

V is TRBV27 and J is TRBJ2-5. The CDR3 runs to 15 residues. Germline lookup yields CDR1 MNHEY and CDR2 SMNVEV (reference sequence). CDR3 in amino acids: CASSHWTGVQETQYF.

The chain joins TRBV3-1 to TRBJ1-1. This CDR3 comprises 13 residues. The V gene's germline CDR1 is LGHDT and CDR2 YNNKEL (reference sequence). This CDR3 is CASSLSLSTEAFF.

The V and J genes are TRBV24-1 and TRBJ2-3; lacking DNA, the TRBD1 call made by TCRdb goes unchecked. The CDR3 totals 17 residues. CDR1 KGHDR and CDR2 SFDVKD come from the germline V gene. The CDR3: CATSEDPGQGLTDTQYF.